The 10 T cell receptor beta chains given below trace back to one sample, sequenced in a study of somatic mutations in cytotoxic T cells in rheumatoid arthritis. Generated by immunoSEQ multiplex PCR, the TCRdb table keeps only in-frame clones and is missing some. The sample consists of about 6,700 clones, approximately 66% of them appearing once. Sequencing input: CD8+ T cells sorted from blood. All receptors derive from a man in his forties or fifties in good health.

The chain joins TRBV6-1 to TRBJ1-4; unclear D gene. CDR1 and CDR2 from the germline V gene are MNHNS and SASEGT. Deletions cut 0 bases from V and 7 bases from J, with 12 bases between. The CDR3 spans 15 residues. This CDR3 reads CASSEATGKGEKLFF. The CDR3 nucleotides are TGTGCCAGCAGTGAAGCAACGGGGAAAGGTGAAAAACTGTTTTTT.

The sample holds one count of this clone. The chain employs TRBV7-9 and TRBJ1-3; 7 positions agree with TRBD1. CDR1 is SEHNR and CDR2 is FQNEAQ in the germline V gene (reference sequence). V shed 5 bases, J shed 0 bases, and the junction held 7 bases outside the gene matches. The CDR3 loop spans 16 amino acids. The CDR3 reads CASSMGTASSGNTIYF. The DNA of the CDR3 is TGTGCCAGCAGCATGGGGACAGCGAGCTCTGGAAACACCATATATTTT.

The chain joins TRBV7-2 to TRBJ2-1, with a weak D call TRBD1 (6 bases). Germline V gene sequence: CDR1 SGHTA, CDR2 FQGNSA. V was pared by 5 bases and J by 8 bases, with 13 bases between. The CDR3 has 13 amino acids. DNA of the CDR3: TGTGCCAGCAGCAAACAGGGTAGGGATGAGCAGTTCTTC. As protein: CASSKQGRDEQFF.

This chain uses TRBV5-1 with TRBJ2-7, with TRBD1 identical over 11 bases. Germline V gives CDR1 SGHRS, CDR2 YFSETQ. J lost 7 bases, V lost 3 bases, and 9 bases had no gene match. This CDR3 comprises 15 residues. CDR3 in amino acids: CASSSFGQGATEQYF. The DNA for the CDR3 is TGCGCCAGCAGCTCTTTCGGACAGGGGGCCACAGAGCAGTACTTC.

The chain couples TRBV28 to TRBJ2-5; 9 bases are shared with TRBD2. Per germline, CDR1 MDHEN and CDR2 SYDVKM. The V and J ends lost 10 bases and 0 bases, in that order; junction bases with no gene match: 6. CDR3 size: 14 residues. CDR3 protein: CATKRGVYQETQYF. DNA of the CDR3: TGTGCCACCAAGCGGGGGGTGTACCAAGAGACCCAGTACTTC.

The rearrangement uses TRBV6-6 and TRBJ2-1; 12 bases are a match to TRBD1. With V trimmed by 5 bases and J by 6 bases, 2 bases remained unmatched. There are 14 residues in the CDR3. Germline V gene sequence: CDR1 MNHNY, CDR2 SVGAGI (reference sequence). The CDR3 DNA reads as TGTGCCAGCAGTCTGGGACAGGGGGCCAATGAGCAGTTCTTC. Protein: CASSLGQGANEQFF.

This rearrangement joins TRBV7-9 to TRBJ2-5; the D gene is possibly TRBD1 (5 bases). The CDR3 is 14 residues long. Per germline, CDR1 SEHNR and CDR2 FQNEAQ (reference sequence). V was shortened by 5 bases and J by 4 bases, with 14 bases between the two germline ends. In DNA, the CDR3 is TGTGCCAGCAGCCAACCCAGGGATTTAGAGACCCAGTACTTC. Amino acids: CASSQPRDLETQYF.

This clone has a handful of counts. V usage is TRBV2 and J usage is TRBJ1-2, with 8 bases lining up with TRBD1. After removal of 3 bases from V and 4 bases from J, the junction contained 10 bases not matched to a gene. From germline, CDR1 is SNHLY and CDR2 FYNNEI. This CDR3 contains 16 residues. Written as DNA, the CDR3 is TGTGCCAGCAGTGACATTCCGGGACAGGAAGTCTATGGCTACACCTTC. The encoded protein is CASSDIPGQEVYGYTF.

This clone was detected only once. The chain couples TRBV2 to TRBJ1-1; possibly TRBD1 for D (6 bases). Per the germline V gene, CDR1 is SNHLY and CDR2 is FYNNEI. V dropped 6 bases and J dropped 3 bases, with 14 bases sitting between them. This CDR3 has 14 residues. The CDR3 DNA is TGTGCCAGCAGGCGGGGACAAGGATACACTGAAGCTTTCTTT. Its protein is CASRRGQGYTEAFF.

V gene TRBV28 combines with J gene TRBJ1-1; D not resolved. V was shortened by 2 bases and J by 5 bases, with 15 bases between the two germline ends. The germline CDR1 and CDR2 sequences are MDHEN and SYDVKM. The CDR3 extends over 15 amino acids. This CDR3 reads CASSLRHDGWTEAFF. CDR3 in DNA: TGTGCCAGCAGTTTAAGGCACGACGGATGGACTGAAGCTTTCTTT.